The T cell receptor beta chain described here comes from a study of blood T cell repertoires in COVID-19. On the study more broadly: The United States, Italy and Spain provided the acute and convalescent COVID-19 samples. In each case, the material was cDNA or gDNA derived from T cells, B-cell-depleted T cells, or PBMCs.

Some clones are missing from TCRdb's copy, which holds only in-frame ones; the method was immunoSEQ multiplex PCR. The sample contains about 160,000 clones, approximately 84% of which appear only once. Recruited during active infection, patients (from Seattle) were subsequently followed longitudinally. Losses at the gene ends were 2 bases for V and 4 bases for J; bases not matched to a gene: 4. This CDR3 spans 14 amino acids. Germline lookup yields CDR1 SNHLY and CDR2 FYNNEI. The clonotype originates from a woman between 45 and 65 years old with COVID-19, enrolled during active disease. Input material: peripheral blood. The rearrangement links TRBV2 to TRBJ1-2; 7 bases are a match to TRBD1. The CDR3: CASSEKSGGYGYTF. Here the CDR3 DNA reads TGTGCCAGCAGTGAAAAGTCAGGGGGCTATGGCTACACCTTC.